The 19 T cell receptor beta chains presented below share a single source sample, sequenced in a study of identifying expanded T cells in peripheral blood (dated by TCRdb to between 2018 and 2021). Libraries were prepared through the immunoSEQ multiplex PCR assay. TCRdb mirrors the immuneACCESS table, restricted to in-frame sequences. Some clones are absent from its copies; in checked studies, under half trace to an unresolved V gene, and the reason for the others is unknown. The sample table records around 78,000 clones; around four fifths of these occur just once. 15% to 20% of the sample rests with the top ten. The source material was blood. Every receptor here comes from a person aged 18 to 70 in good health.

V and J are TRBV7-6 and TRBJ2-2; perhaps TRBD2 as D (6 bases). The CDR3 is 15 residues long. V lost 1 base and J lost 6, with 12 bases in between. Germline CDR1 and CDR2: SGHVS and FNYEAQ. CDR3 DNA: TGTGCCAGCAGCTTAGTCGCGGGAACTTCCGGGGAGCTGTTTTTT. Its translation is CASSLVAGTSGELFF.

The table lists this clone with a few counts. The chain recombines TRBV18 with TRBJ1-1, with 9 bases that match TRBD1. The CDR3 has 16 residues. J gave up 1 base and V 3 bases, and 6 bases lay outside the gene matches. In germline, CDR1 is KGHSH, CDR2 LQKENI. The CDR3 spells CASSPSGTGQNTEAFF. CDR3 nucleotides: TGTGCCAGCTCACCCTCTGGGACAGGGCAGAACACTGAAGCTTTCTTT.

This clone has only a few counts. This rearrangement joins TRBV9 to TRBJ2-5; 8 nucleotides match TRBD1. This CDR3 region has 15 residues. Germline V gene sequence: CDR1 SGDLS, CDR2 YYNGEE. V dropped 3 bases and J dropped 1; count of bases not matched to a gene: 5. The CDR3 sequence is CASSGPGQGQETQYF. The CDR3 DNA is TGTGCCAGCAGCGGACCCGGACAGGGCCAAGAGACCCAGTACTTC.

On this clone: Other DNA variants within this sample encode the same CDR3. The chain carries TRBV18 and TRBJ2-1, with TRBD1 identical over 7 bases. CDR3 size: 14 residues. V lost 2 bases, J lost 6 bases, and 4 bases stayed unmatched. Per germline, CDR1 KGHSH and CDR2 LQKENI. The CDR3 loop reads CASSPGAGGNEQFF. The CDR3 bases are TGTGCCAGCTCACCAGGGGCAGGGGGCAATGAGCAGTTCTTC.

The J gene is TRBJ2-3, the V gene TRBV5-1; D is unclear. The CDR3 runs 14 residues. V lost 2 bases and J lost 0, with 7 bases in between. Germline V gene lookup returns CDR1 SGHRS and CDR2 YFSETQ. CDR3 sequence: CASSFSASTDTQYF. In nucleotides, the CDR3 is TGCGCCAGCAGCTTTTCAGCTAGCACAGATACGCAGTATTTT.

V usage is TRBV18 and J usage is TRBJ2-5, with D uncertain. This CDR3 comprises 14 residues. Germline assignment: CDR1 KGHSH and CDR2 LQKENI. Trimming cost V 3 bases and J 2 bases, with 10 bases left between them. CDR3 region: CASSPSLQQETQYF. CDR3 DNA: TGTGCCAGCTCACCTTCCTTACAGCAAGAGACCCAGTACTTC.

The rearrangement uses TRBV4-1 and TRBJ2-2, with 8 nucleotides matching TRBD2. This CDR3 spans 15 amino acids. J was trimmed by 9 bases and V by 0 bases; bases with no gene match: 6. Germline assignment: CDR1 MGHRA and CDR2 YSYEKL. This chain's CDR3 is CASSQDVAGGRELFF. CDR3 sequence (DNA): TGCGCCAGCAGCCAAGATGTCGCGGGGGGCCGGGAGCTGTTTTTT.

Only one count was recorded for this clone. The V gene is TRBV27, the J gene TRBJ2-1; 12 positions match TRBD2. The CDR3 is made up of 15 amino acids. Germline V gene sequence: CDR1 MNHEY, CDR2 SMNVEV (reference sequence). J lost 9 bases, V lost 2 bases, and 5 bases had no gene match. For the CDR3, the DNA is TGTGCCAGCAGTTTAAGAGCTAGCGGGAGGGGTGAGCAGTTCTTC. Protein sequence: CASSLRASGRGEQFF.

This clone was recorded many times. The chain has TRBV11-2 and TRBJ1-2, with D unresolved. Germline V gives CDR1 SGHAT, CDR2 FQNNGV. V was clipped by 6 bases and J by 5 bases, with 16 bases between them. The length of the CDR3 is 14 residues. The CDR3 here is CASSIYGGEYGYTF. The CDR3 bases are TGTGCCAGCAGTATCTACGGTGGCGAATATGGCTACACCTTC.

The chain joins TRBV6-1 to TRBJ2-7, with 15 bases matching TRBD2. Germline V gives CDR1 MNHNS, CDR2 SASEGT. Trimming removed 5 bases from V and 2 bases from J; junction bases left unmatched: 10. The CDR3 length is 18 residues. CDR3 residues: CASSQVGLAGGPTYEQYF. Written as DNA, the CDR3 is TGTGCCAGCAGTCAAGTAGGACTAGCGGGAGGGCCCACCTACGAGCAGTACTTC.

CDR3 protein: CASSVGRGRVDYEQYF. CDR3 nucleotides: TGTGCCAGCAGCGTAGGGCGCGGGAGGGTCGACTACGAGCAGTACTTC. This chain joins TRBV9 and TRBJ2-7, with 9 bases identical to TRBD2. In germline, CDR1 is SGDLS, CDR2 YYNGEE. CDR3 length equals 16 residues. J was trimmed by 3 bases and V by 0 bases; bases with no gene match: 7.

This rearrangement joins TRBV7-2 to TRBJ2-3; no firm D call. Between the trimmed V and J ends, which lost 1 base and 4 bases, there was a span of 3 bases. The CDR3 spans 12 residues. The germline gives CDR1 SGHTA, CDR2 FQGNSA. The CDR3 protein is CASSLVPDTQYF. In nucleotides, the CDR3 is TGTGCCAGCAGCTTAGTCCCAGATACGCAGTATTTT. Looking up the rest from reference TRBV7-2 and TRBJ2-3 gives the full variable domain: GAGVSQSPSNKVTEKGKDVELRCDPISGHTALYWYRQSLGQGLEFLIYFQGNSAPDKSGLPSDRFSAERTGGSVSTLTIQRTQQEDSAVYLCASSLVPDTQYFGPGTRLTVL.

The chain carries TRBV18 and TRBJ1-1, with 7 positions matching TRBD1. The length of the CDR3 is 15 residues. Germline assignment: CDR1 KGHSH and CDR2 LQKENI. Losses at the gene ends were 2 bases for V and 1 base for J; bases not matched to a gene: 4. The CDR3 protein is CASSPSGGENTEAFF. The CDR3 DNA is TGTGCCAGCTCACCATCAGGGGGAGAGAACACTGAAGCTTTCTTT.

The chain carries TRBV7-6 and TRBJ2-7, with a weak D call TRBD2 (5 bases). Deletions cut 6 bases from V and 0 bases from J, with 18 bases between. The germline V gene has CDR1 SGHVS and CDR2 FNYEAQ. The CDR3 loop spans 16 amino acids. The CDR3 loop reads CASSPIGLQSSYEQYF. The CDR3 coding sequence is TGTGCCAGCAGTCCGATTGGACTTCAGAGCTCCTACGAGCAGTACTTC.

This chain connects TRBV27 to TRBJ2-7, with D possibly being TRBD2 (6 bases). This CDR3 contains 13 residues. V was shortened by 6 bases and J by 6 bases, with 15 bases between the two germline ends. CDR1 is MNHEY and CDR2 is SMNVEV in the germline V gene (reference sequence). The chain's CDR3 is CASSPGGRGEQYF. DNA for the CDR3: TGTGCCAGCAGCCCCGGAGGGCGTGGCGAGCAGTACTTC.

A note on this clone: This specimen includes other DNA sequences encoding the same CDR3. The chain is built from TRBV28 and TRBJ2-7; 10 bases are shared with TRBD1. The germline CDR1 and CDR2 sequences are MDHEN and SYDVKM. The CDR3 has 15 amino acids. V was clipped by 2 bases and J by 2 bases; unmatched bases: 3. Here the CDR3 DNA reads TGTGCCAGCAGTTTAGCGACAGGGGGCACCTACGAGCAGTACTTC. It yields the protein CASSLATGGTYEQYF.

CDR3 sequence: CASSAGAHDGYTF. The CDR3 DNA is TGTGCCAGCAGTGCCGGGGCGCACGATGGCTACACCTTC. V and J are TRBV25-1 and TRBJ1-2; D perhaps matches TRBD1 (5 bases). Trimming pared 4 bases from V and 6 bases from J, leaving 12 bases between. Germline V gene lookup returns CDR1 MGHDK and CDR2 SYGVNS. The CDR3 spans 13 residues.

The chain uses TRBV10-2 and TRBJ2-7; no definite D call. The CDR3 loop spans 15 amino acids. V dropped 6 bases and J dropped 1 base, with 16 bases sitting between them. The germline gives CDR1 WSHSY, CDR2 SAAADI. CDR3 in DNA: TGCGCCAGCAGCCCTGGACGAATCACGTCCTACGAGCAGTACTTC. It specifies CASSPGRITSYEQYF.

The V gene is TRBV15, the J gene TRBJ1-5; maybe TRBD1 (5 bases). Germline CDR1 LNHNV, CDR2 YYDKDF (reference sequence). This CDR3 is built from 16 residues. Deletions cut 6 bases from V and 0 bases from J, with 15 bases between. CDR3 DNA: TGTGCCACCAGAAATGGGGGAGGCTTTAGCAATCAGCCCCAGCATTTT. This gives the protein CATRNGGGFSNQPQHF.